Shown below are 23 T cell receptor beta chains from a single sample sequenced in a study of CD8+CD57+ T cells in acquired aplastic anemia. By flow cytometry, patients selected for sequencing had shown an expansion of CD8+CD57+ cells. Genomic DNA provided the template from which TCR beta VDJ and CDR3 profiles were obtained. TCRdb redid the calling of the reads with MiXCR, one entry per CDR3 protein. The table lists over 250,000 distinct CDR3 sequences, approximately 60% of them singletons. Sequenced material: sorted CD4+, CD8+, or CD8+CD57+ T cells (not recorded which) from PBMCs. The receptors derive from a human donor with aplastic anemia.

This clonotype was found a few times. The chain joins TRBV19 to TRBJ1-1; the D is unclear. This CDR3 spans 13 amino acids. Germline CDR1 and CDR2: LNHDA and SQIVND (reference sequence). V lost 5 bases, J lost 2 bases, and 9 bases lay in between. The CDR3 spells CASSGQTNTEAFF. The DNA for the CDR3 is TGTGCCAGTAGTGGCCAAACTAACACTGAAGCTTTCTTT.

The rearrangement uses TRBV10-2 and TRBJ1-6; D gene uncertain. This CDR3 is built from 14 residues. With 8 bases removed from V and 6 bases from J, the gap between germline ends came to 14 bases. The germline gives CDR1 WSHSY, CDR2 SAAADI. The CDR3 reads CASRTTASNSPLHF. CDR3 in DNA: TGCGCCAGCCGAACAACAGCGAGTAATTCACCCCTCCACTTT.

This clonotype was picked up many times. This chain joins TRBV5-1 and TRBJ1-1, with TRBD1 matching 9 bases. Losses at the gene ends were 5 bases for V and 5 bases for J; bases not matched to a gene: 7. The germline gives CDR1 SGHRS, CDR2 YFSETQ. This CDR3 region has 14 residues. CDR3 sequence: CASSSQGARTEAFF. As DNA, the CDR3 is TGCGCCAGCAGTTCACAGGGGGCGCGAACTGAAGCTTTCTTT.

The chain recombines TRBV25-1 with TRBJ1-3; no clear D. The CDR3 is 14 residues long. V lost 3 bases and J 2 bases, leaving 8 bases between the germline ends. Germline lookup yields CDR1 MGHDK and CDR2 SYGVNS. As DNA, the CDR3 is TGTGCCAGCAGTGACGGGCGAACTGGAAACACCATATATTTT. This translates into CASSDGRTGNTIYF.

This chain links TRBV9 with TRBJ2-2, with 11 bases matching TRBD1. Germline loops: CDR1 SGDLS, CDR2 YYNGEE. V lost 3 bases, J lost 2 bases, and 6 bases stayed unmatched. The CDR3 sequence is 17 residues long. The CDR3 sequence is CASSAGQGGGNTGELFF. The CDR3 nucleotides read TGTGCCAGCAGCGCGGGACAGGGGGGAGGAAACACCGGGGAGCTGTTTTTT.

The chain employs TRBV5-1 and TRBJ2-7; D is unresolved. The ends were cut back, 4 bases at V and 6 bases at J, with 8 bases in the middle. The germline CDR1 and CDR2 sequences are SGHRS and YFSETQ. The CDR3 spans 11 residues. CDR3 residues: CASSKGFEQYF. As DNA, the CDR3 is TGCGCCAGCAGCAAGGGATTCGAGCAGTACTTC.

V usage is TRBV12-3 or TRBV12-4 and J usage is TRBJ1-6; D is undetermined. CDR3 length: 13 residues. The ends were cut back, 0 bases at V and 14 bases at J, with 11 bases in the middle. The CDR3 coding sequence is TGTGCCAGCAGTTTAGCGGACGGAATGGCCCTCCACTTT. This translates into CASSLADGMALHF.

The chain uses TRBV12-3 or TRBV12-4 and TRBJ1-2, with 7 bases identical to TRBD1. J lost 4 bases, V lost 5 bases, and 10 bases had no gene match. This CDR3 contains 15 residues. The CDR3 nucleotides are TGTGCCAGCAGTCCGACTGGACAGGTTACCTATGGCTACACCTTC. This gives the protein CASSPTGQVTYGYTF.

The rearrangement joins TRBV20-1 to TRBJ2-7; no reliable D call. This CDR3 comprises 15 residues. The germline V gene has CDR1 DFQATT and CDR2 SNEGSKA (reference sequence). V lost 3 bases and J lost 7, with 22 bases in between. This chain's CDR3 is CSASLYQDLLGEQYF. As DNA, the CDR3 is TGCAGTGCTAGTCTGTACCAAGACCTCTTGGGTGAGCAGTACTTC.

V gene TRBV10-3 combines with J gene TRBJ1-5; 9 bases agree with TRBD1. The CDR3 covers 15 residues. V lost 5 bases, J lost 5 bases, and 7 bases stayed unmatched. Germline values: CDR1 ENHRY, CDR2 SYGVKD. The CDR3 DNA reads TGTGCCATCAGTCGGGGACAGGGTCGGGATCAGCCCCAGCATTTT. This encodes CAISRGQGRDQPQHF.

The V call is TRBV7-3, the J call TRBJ2-7; perhaps TRBD2 as D (5 bases). Germline-derived CDR1 and CDR2 are SGHTA and FQGTGA. The CDR3 is 12 amino acids. V was cut by 4 bases and J by 7 bases, with 11 bases left in between. CDR3 sequence (DNA): TGTGCCAGCAGCTCCGAGACGGGGGAGCAGTACTTC. Translated, it gives CASSSETGEQYF.

The rearrangement joins TRBV7-2 to TRBJ2-3, with TRBD1 as a possible D gene (6 bases). V dropped 5 bases and J dropped 4 bases, with 10 bases sitting between them. The CDR3 extends over 13 amino acids. Germline V gene sequence: CDR1 SGHTA, CDR2 FQGNSA. For the CDR3, the DNA is TGTGCCAGCAGCCCTACAGGGCCAGATACGCAGTATTTT. Encoded protein: CASSPTGPDTQYF.

The chain employs TRBV12-3 or TRBV12-4 and TRBJ1-2; possible D gene TRBD1, 6 bases. Trimming removed 8 bases from V and 5 bases from J, with 18 bases in between. The CDR3 length is 14 residues. The CDR3 is CASGPDRGVYGYTF. The CDR3, as DNA: TGTGCCAGCGGCCCGGACAGAGGAGTATATGGCTACACCTTC.

The genes are TRBV7-9 and TRBJ2-3; either TRBD1 or TRBD2 may supply D (5 bases each). V was trimmed by 1 base and J by 3 bases, leaving 11 bases between them. CDR3 length: 15 residues. Germline V gene lookup returns CDR1 SEHNR and CDR2 FQNEAQ (reference sequence). CDR3 loop: CASSLGVGRTDTQYF. CDR3 DNA: TGTGCCAGCAGCTTAGGAGTGGGACGAACAGATACGCAGTATTTT.

This clonotype occurred many times. This chain uses TRBV6-5 with TRBJ2-7; tentatively, D is TRBD1 (7 bases). The CDR3 consists of 13 residues. V shed 6 bases and J shed 6 bases, with 15 bases lying between them. Germline lookup yields CDR1 MNHEY and CDR2 SVGAGI. CDR3 bases: TGTGCCAGCAGACGTGACAGGGACTCCGAGCAGTACTTC. Amino acid sequence: CASRRDRDSEQYF.

The chain links TRBV20-1 to TRBJ1-2, with TRBD1 matching over 7 bases. The CDR3 consists of 14 residues. Trimming cost V 1 base and J 4 bases; bases outside gene matches: 6. Germline assignment: CDR1 DFQATT and CDR2 SNEGSKA (reference sequence). As DNA, the CDR3 is TGCAGTGCTAGAGTGACAGGGAGGGTCTATGGCTACACCTTC. Translating gives CSARVTGRVYGYTF.

The chain has TRBV20-1 and TRBJ2-2, with D possibly being TRBD2 (7 bases). V was cut by 3 bases and J by 8 bases, with 10 bases left in between. CDR1 DFQATT and CDR2 SNEGSKA come from the germline V gene (reference sequence). There are 12 residues in the CDR3. CDR3 in DNA: TGCAGTGCTAGTAGGGGGGGAGGGGAGCTGTTTTTT. As protein: CSASRGGGELFF.

The genes are TRBV7-8 and TRBJ1-6; D is undetermined. The CDR3 runs to 14 residues. The germline gives CDR1 SGHVS, CDR2 FQNEAQ. With 4 bases removed from V and 4 bases from J, the gap between germline ends came to 8 bases. DNA of the CDR3: TGTGCCAGCAGCTCATCCCTGTATAATTCACCCCTCCACTTT. It codes for CASSSSLYNSPLHF.

This clonotype was recorded many times. V is TRBV4-2 and J is TRBJ2-3; 8 nucleotides agree with TRBD2. Losses at the gene ends were 1 base for V and 2 bases for J; bases not matched to a gene: 5. The CDR3 consists of 16 residues. The germline gives CDR1 LGHNA, CDR2 YNFKEQ. Here the CDR3 DNA reads TGTGCCAGCAGCCAAGGGCACGGGGGGGTCACAGATACGCAGTATTTT. Translation: CASSQGHGGVTDTQYF.

This chain joins TRBV25-1 and TRBJ1-4; D is uncertain. V lost 7 bases and J lost 7, with 13 bases in between. The germline V gene encodes CDR1 MGHDK and CDR2 SYGVNS. CDR3 length equals 13 residues. CDR3 sequence reads: CASKTEFSEKLFF. The CDR3 DNA reads TGTGCCAGCAAAACAGAGTTTAGTGAAAAACTGTTTTTT.

There are many counts of this clonotype. This CDR3 reads CASSRLELNNEQFF. The CDR3 bases are TGTGCCAGCAGCCGCCTGGAACTCAACAATGAGCAGTTCTTC. The chain combines TRBV7-8 with TRBJ2-1; D remains unclear. V lost 5 bases to trimming and J lost 5 bases, with 13 bases between them. Per the germline V gene, CDR1 is SGHVS and CDR2 is FQNEAQ. The length of the CDR3 is 14 residues.

In this sample, this clonotype turned up a few times. The gene calls are TRBV19 and TRBJ1-2; D possibly corresponds to TRBD1 (6 bases). CDR1 is LNHDA, CDR2 SQIVND, per germline (reference sequence). V was shortened by 8 bases and J by 5 bases, with 24 bases between the two germline ends. The CDR3 totals 16 residues. CDR3 region: CASQSSTGGVGYGYTF. The CDR3 nucleotides read TGTGCCAGTCAATCTTCCACCGGGGGCGTCGGTTATGGCTACACCTTC.

The V call is TRBV7-9, the J call TRBJ2-1; 8 nucleotides line up with TRBD2. Germline lookup yields CDR1 SEHNR and CDR2 FQNEAQ (reference sequence). Trimming at V came to 4 bases and at J to 6 bases, leaving 11 bases not matched to a gene. This CDR3 region has 16 residues. The CDR3 is CASSSPPSGGSNEQFF. CDR3 in DNA: TGTGCCAGCAGCTCCCCCCCAAGCGGGGGAAGCAATGAGCAGTTCTTC.